This T cell receptor (beta chain) was documented in a study of PD-1 blockade in classical Hodgkin lymphoma. Every patient had relapsed following autologous stem cell transplantation, and cohorts differed in brentuximab vedotin exposure. Germline trimming cut 8 bases from V and 1 base from J; bases unmatched to any gene: 12. The CDR3 spans 17 residues. CDR1 and CDR2 (germline): SEHNR, FQNEAQ (reference sequence). TCRdb's copy holds only in-frame clones and misses some; the assay was immunoSEQ multiplex PCR. The repertoire includes tens of thousands of clones, 76% of them detected once, and about 22% sits in the top ten.

The sequenced sample was peripheral blood mononuclear cells (PBMCs), obtained at baseline. The sequence came from a human donor with classical Hodgkin lymphoma. The chain carries TRBV7-9 and TRBJ2-1; the match to TRBD2 covers 9 bases. For the CDR3, the DNA is TGTGCCAGCTTTATAGGGGCTAGCGGGATTTCCTACAATGAGCAGTTCTTC. Residues: CASFIGASGISYNEQFF.